In this sample, the clone carrying this T cell receptor beta chain turned up a few times. Assay used: immunoSEQ multiplex PCR; TCRdb lists only in-frame clones, some missing. The sample yields 95,000 to 150,000 clones, over 75% seen once. The sample belongs to a study of blood T cell repertoires in COVID-19. Study summary: Acute and convalescent COVID-19 samples came from the United States, Italy and Spain. The analysed material was cDNA or gDNA that came from T cells, B-cell-depleted T cells, or PBMCs.

Germline assignment: CDR1 LNHDA and CDR2 SQIVND (reference sequence). The CDR3 has 15 amino acids. The V gene lost 7 bases and the J gene lost 0 bases, with 12 bases spanning the gap. The clonotype was recovered from a man in his sixties or seventies with active or convalescent COVID-19. The chain recombines TRBV19 with TRBJ2-2; TRBD2 is a possible D gene (5 bases). Sequenced material: peripheral blood. CDR3 sequence reads: CASTGSDANTGELFF. CDR3 coding DNA: TGTGCCAGTACGGGGTCGGACGCGAACACCGGGGAGCTGTTTTTT.